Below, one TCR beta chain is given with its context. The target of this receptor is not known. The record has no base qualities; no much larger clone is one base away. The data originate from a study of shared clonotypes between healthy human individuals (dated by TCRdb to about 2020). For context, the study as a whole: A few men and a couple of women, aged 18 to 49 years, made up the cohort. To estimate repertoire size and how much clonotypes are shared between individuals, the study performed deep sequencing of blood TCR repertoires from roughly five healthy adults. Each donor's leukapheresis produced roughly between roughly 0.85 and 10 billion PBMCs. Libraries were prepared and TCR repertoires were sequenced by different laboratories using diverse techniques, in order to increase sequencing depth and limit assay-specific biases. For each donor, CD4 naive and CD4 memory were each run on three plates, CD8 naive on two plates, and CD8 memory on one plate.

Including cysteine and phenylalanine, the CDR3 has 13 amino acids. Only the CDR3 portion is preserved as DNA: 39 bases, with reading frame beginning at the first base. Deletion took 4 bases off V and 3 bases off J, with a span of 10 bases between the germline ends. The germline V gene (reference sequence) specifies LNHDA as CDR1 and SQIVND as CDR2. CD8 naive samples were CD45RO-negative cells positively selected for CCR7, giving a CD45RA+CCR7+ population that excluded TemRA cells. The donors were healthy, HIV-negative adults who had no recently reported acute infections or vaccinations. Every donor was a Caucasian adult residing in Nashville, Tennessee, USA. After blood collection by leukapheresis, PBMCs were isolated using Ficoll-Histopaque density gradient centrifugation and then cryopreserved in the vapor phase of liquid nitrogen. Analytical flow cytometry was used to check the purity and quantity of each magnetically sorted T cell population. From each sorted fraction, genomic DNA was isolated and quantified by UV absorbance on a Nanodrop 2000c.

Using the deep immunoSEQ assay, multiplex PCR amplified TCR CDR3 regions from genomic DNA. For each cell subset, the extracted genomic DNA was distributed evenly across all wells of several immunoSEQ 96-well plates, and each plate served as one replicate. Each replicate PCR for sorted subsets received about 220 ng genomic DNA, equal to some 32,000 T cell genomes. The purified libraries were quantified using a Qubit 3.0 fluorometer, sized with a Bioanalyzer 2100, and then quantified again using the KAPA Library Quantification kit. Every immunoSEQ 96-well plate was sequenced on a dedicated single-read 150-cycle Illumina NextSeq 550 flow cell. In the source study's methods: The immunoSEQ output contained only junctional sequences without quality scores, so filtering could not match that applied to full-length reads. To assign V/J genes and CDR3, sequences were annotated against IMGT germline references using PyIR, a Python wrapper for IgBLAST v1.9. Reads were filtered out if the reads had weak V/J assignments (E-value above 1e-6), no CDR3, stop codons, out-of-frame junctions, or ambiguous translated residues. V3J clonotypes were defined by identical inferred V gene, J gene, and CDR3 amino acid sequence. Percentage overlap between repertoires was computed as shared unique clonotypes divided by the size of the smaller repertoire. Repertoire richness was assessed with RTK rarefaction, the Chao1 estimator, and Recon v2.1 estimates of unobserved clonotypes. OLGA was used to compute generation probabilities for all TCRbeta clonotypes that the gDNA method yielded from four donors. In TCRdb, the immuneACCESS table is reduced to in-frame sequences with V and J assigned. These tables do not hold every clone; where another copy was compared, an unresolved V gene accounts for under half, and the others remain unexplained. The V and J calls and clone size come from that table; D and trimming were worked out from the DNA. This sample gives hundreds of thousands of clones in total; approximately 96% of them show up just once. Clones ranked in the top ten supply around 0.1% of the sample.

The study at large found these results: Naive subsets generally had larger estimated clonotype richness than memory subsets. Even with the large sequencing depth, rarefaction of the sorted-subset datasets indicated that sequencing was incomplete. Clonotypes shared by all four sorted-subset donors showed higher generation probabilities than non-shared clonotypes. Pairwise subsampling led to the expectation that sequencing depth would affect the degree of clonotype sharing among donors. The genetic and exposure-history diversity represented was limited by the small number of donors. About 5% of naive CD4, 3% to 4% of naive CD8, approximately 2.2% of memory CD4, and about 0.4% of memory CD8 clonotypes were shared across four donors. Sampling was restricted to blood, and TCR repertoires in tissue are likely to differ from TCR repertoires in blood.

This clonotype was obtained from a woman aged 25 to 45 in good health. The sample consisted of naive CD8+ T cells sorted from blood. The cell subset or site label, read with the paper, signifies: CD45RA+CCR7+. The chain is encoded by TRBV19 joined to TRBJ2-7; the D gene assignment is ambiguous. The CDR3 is CASSKDPYYEQYF. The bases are TGTGCCAGTAGTAAAGACCCTTACTACGAGCAGTACTTC.